One and the same sample provided the 32 T cell receptor beta chains below, sequenced in a study of T cells after yellow fever vaccination. TCRdb re-derived calls from the 5' RACE reads in MiXCR, one entry per CDR3 protein. The sample contains some 350,000 distinct CDR3 sequences, approximately 4% of which appear only once. This specimen consisted of PBMCs, obtained 5 days after the yellow fever booster vaccination. The receptors derive from a man between 18 and 35 years old who received the YFV17D yellow fever vaccine.

This clonotype was detected a few times. The CDR3 loop is CASRPGQEYEQYF. The CDR3, as DNA: TGTGCCAGCAGACCCGGACAGGAGTACGAGCAGTACTTC. The V gene is TRBV7-3, the J gene TRBJ2-7; 7 bases align to TRBD1. Germline-derived CDR1 and CDR2 are SGHTA and FQGTGA. This CDR3 has 13 amino acids. The V gene end was trimmed by 6 bases and the J gene end by 4 bases; junction bases not matched to a gene: 6.

This clonotype was picked up many times. This sequence joins TRBV12-3 or TRBV12-4 and TRBJ2-3; unclear D gene. The CDR3 runs to 11 residues. V shed 3 bases and J shed 6 bases, with 4 bases lying between them. This CDR3 reads CASSFYDTQYF. The CDR3 region has the DNA TGTGCCAGCAGTTTCTACGATACGCAGTATTTT.

This chain uses TRBV10-3 with TRBJ1-3, with 9 bases that match TRBD1. J gave up 0 bases and V 8 bases, and 11 bases lay outside the gene matches. This CDR3 region has 17 residues. The germline CDR1 and CDR2 sequences are ENHRY and SYGVKD. The CDR3 nucleotides read TGTGCCATCTCTGAGGGGACAGGGTCCAACTCTGGAAACACCATATATTTT. This gives the protein CAISEGTGSNSGNTIYF.

This clonotype was observed at least ten times. The chain uses TRBV10-3 and TRBJ2-3; D possibly corresponds to TRBD1 (6 bases). This CDR3 has 16 amino acids. Germline values: CDR1 ENHRY, CDR2 SYGVKD. V was clipped by 3 bases and J by 3 bases, with 16 bases between them. The CDR3 DNA follows: TGTGCCATCAGTGACACTGCACAGGGCGCAACAGATACGCAGTATTTT. The encoded protein is CAISDTAQGATDTQYF.

The chain joins TRBV20-1 to TRBJ2-1; a possible D gene is TRBD1 (6 bases). The CDR3 spans 15 residues. Germline V gives CDR1 DFQATT, CDR2 SNEGSKA (reference sequence). The V gene lost 3 bases and the J gene lost 0 bases, with 12 bases spanning the gap. The CDR3 region is CSAREQGNSYNEQFF. The DNA of the CDR3 is TGCAGTGCTAGGGAACAGGGAAACTCCTACAATGAGCAGTTCTTC.

This clonotype was picked up many times. This rearrangement joins TRBV5-1 to TRBJ2-7; D may be TRBD2 (6 bases). The CDR3 has 16 amino acids. V was cut by 0 bases and J by 4 bases, with 17 bases left in between. CDR1 and CDR2 from the germline V gene are SGHRS and YFSETQ. The CDR3 reads CASSLAPGEATYEQYF. In DNA form, the CDR3 reads TGCGCCAGCAGCTTGGCCCCGGGGGAGGCCACTTACGAGCAGTACTTC.

Of note for this clonotype: One end of the junction fails to match germline, which may point to a read error. This chain links TRBV29-1 with TRBJ1-2; a possible D gene is TRBD1 (5 bases). This CDR3 spans 13 amino acids. Germline CDR1 and CDR2: SQVTM and ANQGSEA. In nucleotides, the CDR3 is TGCAGCGCCGGAGACCGACGGGACTATGTTTACCCCTTC. Its translation: CSAGDRRDYVYPF.

The sample holds many counts of this clonotype. This chain uses TRBV20-1 with TRBJ2-2; TRBD1 agrees at 10 bases. V lost 1 base, J lost 6 bases, and 5 bases stayed unmatched. Germline V gene lookup returns CDR1 DFQATT and CDR2 SNEGSKA (reference sequence). The length of the CDR3 is 15 residues. The DNA for the CDR3 is TGCAGTGCTAGAGGTCCCGGGACAGGGGCCGGGGAGCTGTTTTTT. Protein product: CSARGPGTGAGELFF.

This clonotype occurred a few times. This chain uses TRBV12-3 or TRBV12-4 with TRBJ2-7; perhaps TRBD1 as D (5 bases). The CDR3 has 15 residues. V was shortened by 3 bases and J by 0 bases, with 12 bases between the two germline ends. The CDR3 DNA follows: TGTGCCAGCAGTTTCGGCGACAGAAGCTCCTACGAGCAGTACTTC. This sequence encodes CASSFGDRSSYEQYF.

This clonotype has more than one count but fewer than ten. This rearrangement joins TRBV12-3 or TRBV12-4 to TRBJ2-5; D is undetermined. CDR3 length: 13 residues. Trimming left V 2 bases short and J 2 bases short, with 6 bases between. The CDR3 region is CASSLWQQETQYF. CDR3 DNA: TGTGCCAGCAGTTTATGGCAGCAAGAGACCCAGTACTTC.

This clonotype was recorded at least ten times. The rearrangement uses TRBV4-2 and TRBJ1-5; no clear D gene. This CDR3 spans 13 amino acids. Looked up from germline, CDR1 is LGHNA and CDR2 is YNFKEQ. Trimming removed 0 bases at V and 7 bases at J, with 7 bases between. This chain's CDR3 is CASSQEKWQPQHF. CDR3 in DNA: TGTGCCAGCAGCCAAGAAAAGTGGCAGCCCCAGCATTTT.

The rearrangement uses TRBV9 and TRBJ2-3; 8 nucleotides line up with TRBD2. Germline-derived CDR1 and CDR2 are SGDLS and YYNGEE. The CDR3 is 15 residues long. The junction had 5 bases not matched to a gene; V was cut back by 0 bases and J by 5 bases. CDR3 in DNA: TGTGCCAGCAGCGTAGACGGGGGGGTGCTAGATACGCAGTATTTT. Protein product: CASSVDGGVLDTQYF. The full variable domain, completed using reference TRBV9 and TRBJ2-3, is DSGVTQTPKHLITATGQRVTLRCSPRSGDLSVYWYQQSLDQGLQFLIQYYNGEERAKGNILERFSAQQFPDLHSELNLSSLELGDSALYFCASSVDGGVLDTQYFGPGTRLTVL.

This clonotype showed up many times. At one of its ends the junction is not consistent with the germline gene, which may arise from a read error. CDR3 sequence reads: CSVGSPGNAGELFF. Written as DNA, the CDR3 is TGCAGCGTGGGGTCACCAGGGAACGCCGGGGAGCTGTTTTTT. The chain joins TRBV29-1 to TRBJ2-2; tentatively, D is TRBD1 (5 bases). Germline V gives CDR1 SQVTM, CDR2 ANQGSEA. This CDR3 contains 14 residues.

This clonotype was recorded a few times. The rearrangement uses TRBV5-1 and TRBJ1-1, with TRBD1 matching 8 bases. The V and J ends lost 5 bases and 4 bases, in that order; junction bases with no gene match: 10. From germline, CDR1 is SGHRS and CDR2 YFSETQ. The CDR3 totals 15 residues. The CDR3 protein is CASRPTRTGTTEAFF. CDR3 nucleotide sequence: TGCGCCAGCAGACCTACTAGGACAGGGACCACTGAAGCTTTCTTT.

This chain links TRBV5-1 with TRBJ2-7, with 7 bases lining up with TRBD1. Losses at the gene ends were 3 bases for V and 4 bases for J; bases not matched to a gene: 7. The CDR3 contains 14 residues. Germline V lookup: CDR1 SGHRS, CDR2 YFSETQ. The CDR3 protein is CASSYVPGQYEQYF. The DNA of the CDR3 is TGCGCCAGCAGCTACGTCCCGGGACAGTACGAGCAGTACTTC.

The chain recombines TRBV2 with TRBJ2-7; D possibly corresponds to TRBD1 (5 bases). The CDR3 is 13 residues long. The germline V and J ends were trimmed by 1 base and 3 bases, with 7 bases remaining between them. Germline V gene sequence: CDR1 SNHLY, CDR2 FYNNEI. Here the CDR3 DNA reads TGTGCCAGCAGTGAAGACAGGAACTACGAGCAGTACTTC. Translation gives CASSEDRNYEQYF.

This clonotype occurred many times. J is TRBJ2-3 and V is TRBV6-5; unclear D gene. V lost 6 bases to trimming and J lost 2 bases, with 15 bases between them. CDR1 MNHEY and CDR2 SVGAGI come from the germline V gene. The CDR3 has 15 residues. The CDR3 sequence is CASSPARYSTDTQYF. In DNA form, the CDR3 reads TGTGCCAGCAGCCCCGCTCGATACTCCACAGATACGCAGTATTTT.

This clonotype was detected only a few times. The CDR3 loop reads CASSPDITNQPQHF. The DNA for the CDR3 is TGTGCCAGCTCACCGGACATCACCAATCAGCCCCAGCATTTT. This chain joins TRBV18 and TRBJ1-5; weak D call: TRBD1 (5 bases). Germline lookup yields CDR1 KGHSH and CDR2 LQKENI. V was clipped by 3 bases and J by 3 bases, with 9 bases between them. This CDR3 is built from 14 residues.

This clonotype has only a few counts. The chain links TRBV5-5 to TRBJ1-2; D is ambiguous. The CDR3 runs to 13 residues. Germline V gene data show CDR1 as SGHKS and CDR2 as YYEKEE (reference sequence). V lost 5 bases, J lost 4 bases, and 12 bases lay in between. The CDR3 nucleotides read TGTGCCAGCAGTCAAGGTACCCGCTATGGCTACACCTTC. Protein: CASSQGTRYGYTF.

This clonotype was observed a few times. The CDR3 sequence is CASSYRDGPAFF. The CDR3, as DNA: TGTGCCAGCAGTTACCGGGACGGGCCAGCTTTCTTT. The chain has TRBV6-2 or TRBV6-3 and TRBJ1-1, with D tentatively TRBD1 (5 bases). The V end lost 2 bases, the J end lost 10 bases, and 11 bases lay between the germline ends. This CDR3 has 12 residues. CDR1 and CDR2 from the germline V gene are MNHEY and SVGEGT.

This clonotype has more than one count but fewer than ten. V and J are TRBV5-1 and TRBJ2-7; possible D gene TRBD1, 8 bases. V shed 4 bases and J shed 1 base, with 15 bases lying between them. Germline assignment: CDR1 SGHRS and CDR2 YFSETQ. CDR3 size: 15 residues. CDR3 sequence: CASSPTGGASYEQYF. The CDR3 DNA reads as TGCGCCAGCAGCCCAACAGGGGGGGCGTCCTACGAGCAGTACTTC.

The V call is TRBV25-1, the J call TRBJ2-7, with 8 bases identical to TRBD1. V gave up 4 bases and J gave up 6 bases; unmatched junction bases: 14. Germline V gene lookup returns CDR1 MGHDK and CDR2 SYGVNS. This CDR3 is built from 16 residues. The chain's CDR3 is CASSGAHDRGGREQYF. In DNA, the CDR3 is TGTGCCAGCAGTGGGGCCCACGACAGGGGAGGTCGCGAGCAGTACTTC.

This clonotype was recorded many times. The V gene is TRBV11-2, the J gene TRBJ2-1, with TRBD2 matching over 8 bases. This CDR3 is 14 amino acids long. Germline V gene lookup returns CDR1 SGHAT and CDR2 FQNNGV. The J segment lost 6 bases and the V segment lost 0 bases, leaving 1 base of the junction unmatched. The CDR3 DNA reads TGTGCCAGCAGCTTAGACGGGGGGGGCAATGAGCAGTTCTTC. Encoded protein: CASSLDGGGNEQFF.

This clonotype was counted between two and nine times. This rearrangement joins TRBV12-3 or TRBV12-4 to TRBJ1-2; no firm D call. The V end was cut by 2 bases, the J end by 12 bases, with 16 bases between. The CDR3 is 13 residues long. The CDR3 nucleotides are TGTGCCAGCAGTTTACATTTGTTTCACAACCACACCTTC. It specifies CASSLHLFHNHTF.

This clonotype occurred a few times. The rearrangement uses TRBV4-1 and TRBJ2-7, with 7 bases lining up with TRBD1. The CDR3 extends over 15 amino acids. Germline V gives CDR1 MGHRA, CDR2 YSYEKL. The V gene end was trimmed by 0 bases and the J gene end by 4 bases; junction bases not matched to a gene: 6. CDR3 loop: CASSQDVTGWYEQYV. CDR3 bases: TGCGCCAGCAGCCAAGATGTGACAGGGTGGTACGAGCAGTACGTC.

This clonotype was counted a few times. This chain uses TRBV27 with TRBJ2-5; TRBD2 matches at 8 bases. Germline V gene data show CDR1 as MNHEY and CDR2 as SMNVEV (reference sequence). V lost 1 base, J lost 2 bases, and 3 bases stayed unmatched. The CDR3 extends over 15 amino acids. The CDR3 sequence is CASSLWSGGQETQYF. The CDR3 DNA reads TGTGCCAGCAGTTTATGGAGCGGGGGACAAGAGACCCAGTACTTC.

This clonotype came up many times. The V call is TRBV9, the J call TRBJ1-2; D possibly corresponds to TRBD1 (6 bases). The V end was cut by 3 bases, the J end by 4 bases, with 25 bases between. The CDR3 runs to 18 residues. Germline CDR1 and CDR2: SGDLS and YYNGEE. The CDR3 DNA sequence: TGTGCCAGCAGCGGAAGACTGACCCAGGGGAAGTCCAGCTATGGCTACACCTTC. Amino acids: CASSGRLTQGKSSYGYTF. The whole variable domain, filled in from reference TRBV9 and TRBJ1-2, reads DSGVTQTPKHLITATGQRVTLRCSPRSGDLSVYWYQQSLDQGLQFLIQYYNGEERAKGNILERFSAQQFPDLHSELNLSSLELGDSALYFCASSGRLTQGKSSYGYTFGSGTRLTVV.

This rearrangement joins TRBV3-1 to TRBJ2-1; 11 bases are shared with TRBD2. The germline gives CDR1 LGHDT, CDR2 YNNKEL (reference sequence). J gave up 7 bases and V 4 bases, and 9 bases lay outside the gene matches. The CDR3 sequence is 16 residues long. The CDR3 DNA follows: TGTGCCAGCAGCCCGATACTAGCGGGGGCTGGGAATGAGCAGTTCTTC. It codes for CASSPILAGAGNEQFF.

This clonotype appeared a few times. This CDR3 is CASRERVADTQYF. CDR3 sequence (DNA): TGCGCCAGCAGGGAAAGGGTAGCAGATACGCAGTATTTT. The chain joins TRBV5-1 to TRBJ2-3; no firm D call. This CDR3 is 13 amino acids long. From germline, CDR1 is SGHRS and CDR2 YFSETQ. With 5 bases removed from V and 4 bases from J, the gap between germline ends came to 11 bases.

The chain uses TRBV12-3 or TRBV12-4 and TRBJ2-7; 7 nucleotides match TRBD1. The V gene end was trimmed by 5 bases and the J gene end by 0 bases; junction bases not matched to a gene: 7. There are 15 residues in the CDR3. The CDR3 DNA is TGTGCCAGCAGTCTCAGGGGGTCTCCCTCCTACGAGCAGTACTTC. Residues: CASSLRGSPSYEQYF.

The chain is built from TRBV29-1 and TRBJ2-1; 7 bases map to TRBD1. CDR3 length: 12 residues. V shed 7 bases, J shed 5 bases, and the junction held 5 bases outside the gene matches. Germline CDR1 and CDR2: SQVTM and ANQGSEA. The CDR3 loop reads CSGGGGHNEQFF. In DNA form, the CDR3 reads TGCAGCGGAGGGGGCGGCCACAATGAGCAGTTCTTC.

This clonotype was picked up a small number of times. The rearrangement links TRBV3-1 to TRBJ1-1; TRBD1 matches 9 bases. V gave up 2 bases and J gave up 2 bases; unmatched junction bases: 3. CDR1 is LGHDT and CDR2 is YNNKEL in the germline V gene (reference sequence). This CDR3 has 15 amino acids. The CDR3 is CASSQRTGANTEAFF. The CDR3, as DNA: TGTGCCAGCAGCCAACGGACAGGGGCAAACACTGAAGCTTTCTTT. Full variable domain (remainder filled in from reference TRBV3-1 and TRBJ1-1): DTAVSQTPKYLVTQMGNDKSIKCEQNLGHDTMYWYKQDSKKFLKIMFSYNNKELIINETVPNRFSPKSPDKAHLNLHINSLELGDSAVYFCASSQRTGANTEAFFGQGTRLTVV.